A selection of T cell receptor beta chains follows, all from one sample in a study of T cell responses to AZD1222 COVID-19 vaccine. Using immunoSEQ multiplex PCR, the repertoire was profiled, and TCRdb retains in-frame clones only, with some absent. The repertoire consists of roughly 100,000 clones, with just under 95% occurring once and the leading ten covering roughly 2%. This specimen consisted of peripheral blood, obtained on day 0 of AZD1222 vaccination. The source of these receptors is an adult in good health. Each CDR3 is given with its conserved first and last residue. Each record gives: D gene, J gene, V gene, clone size, CDR3 protein, CDR3 DNA. The D gene is left open where the match is weak. Clone size, where shown, is once, few, many, or a class for clones that have expanded.

d_call: TRBD1
j_call: TRBJ1-4
v_call: TRBV18
clone_size: NA
cdr3_aa: CASSPSGTGLYEKLFF
cdr3_nt: TGTGCCAGCTCACCATCAGGGACAGGACTTTATGAAAAACTGTTTTTT

d_call: NA
j_call: TRBJ1-1
v_call: TRBV6-5
clone_size: NA
cdr3_aa: CASSYYQNTEAFF
cdr3_nt: TGTGCCAGCAGTTACTACCAGAACACTGAAGCTTTCTTT

d_call: NA
j_call: TRBJ1-3
v_call: TRBV11-3
clone_size: NA
cdr3_aa: CASSLETVSGNTIYF
cdr3_nt: TGTGCCAGCAGCTTAGAGACCGTCTCTGGAAACACCATATATTTT

d_call: NA
j_call: TRBJ1-1
v_call: TRBV3-1/TRBV3-2
clone_size: NA
cdr3_aa: CASSQEVGYTEAFF
cdr3_nt: TGTGCCAGCAGCCAAGAGGTAGGGTACACTGAAGCTTTCTTT

d_call: TRBD1
j_call: TRBJ1-3
v_call: TRBV18
clone_size: NA
cdr3_aa: CASSPGGQAGNTIYF
cdr3_nt: TGTGCCAGCTCACCAGGAGGACAGGCTGGAAACACCATATATTTT

d_call: TRBD1
j_call: TRBJ2-7
v_call: TRBV9
clone_size: NA
cdr3_aa: CASSPLTGDNYEQYF
cdr3_nt: TGTGCCAGCAGCCCCCTGACAGGGGATAACTACGAGCAGTACTTC

d_call: NA
j_call: TRBJ2-5
v_call: TRBV2
clone_size: NA
cdr3_aa: CASSPEIEQETQYF
cdr3_nt: TGTGCCAGCAGTCCAGAGATCGAACAAGAGACCCAGTACTTC

d_call: TRBD1
j_call: TRBJ1-2
v_call: TRBV4-1
clone_size: NA
cdr3_aa: CASSHPPGQVKGYTF
cdr3_nt: TGCGCCAGCAGCCATCCCCCGGGACAGGTGAAAGGCTACACCTTC

d_call: TRBD2
j_call: TRBJ2-7
v_call: TRBV18
clone_size: NA
cdr3_aa: CASSRPAGDEQYF
cdr3_nt: TGTGCCAGCTCGCGGCCAGCGGGAGACGAGCAGTACTTC

d_call: TRBD1
j_call: TRBJ1-5
v_call: TRBV28
clone_size: NA
cdr3_aa: CASSSRTGGNQPQHF
cdr3_nt: TGTGCCAGCAGTTCGCGGACAGGCGGCAATCAGCCCCAGCATTTT

d_call: TRBD1
j_call: TRBJ1-6
v_call: TRBV19
clone_size: NA
cdr3_aa: CASTWTGVNSPLHF
cdr3_nt: TGTGCCAGCACTTGGACAGGGGTTAATTCACCCCTCCACTTT

d_call: NA
j_call: TRBJ1-4
v_call: TRBV7-9
clone_size: NA
cdr3_aa: CASSFSGEKLFF
cdr3_nt: TGTGCCAGCAGCTTCAGTGGTGAAAAACTGTTTTTT

d_call: TRBD2
j_call: TRBJ2-3
v_call: TRBV5-1
clone_size: NA
cdr3_aa: CASSFLAGLTDTQYF
cdr3_nt: TGCGCCAGCAGCTTTCTAGCGGGGCTCACAGATACGCAGTATTTT

d_call: TRBD2
j_call: TRBJ2-1
v_call: TRBV19
clone_size: NA
cdr3_aa: CASSTRLAGSNEQFF
cdr3_nt: TGTGCCAGTAGTACTCGACTAGCGGGATCCAATGAGCAGTTCTTC

d_call: NA
j_call: TRBJ1-2
v_call: TRBV3-1/TRBV3-2
clone_size: NA
cdr3_aa: CASSHYDRAGYGYTF
cdr3_nt: TGTGCCAGCAGCCATTACGACCGAGCCGGCTATGGCTACACCTTC

d_call: NA
j_call: TRBJ2-1
v_call: TRBV29-1
clone_size: once
cdr3_aa: CSSELYNEQFF
cdr3_nt: TGCAGCTCGGAACTTTACAATGAGCAGTTCTTC

d_call: NA
j_call: TRBJ1-3
v_call: TRBV28
clone_size: NA
cdr3_aa: CASSFVGNTIYF
cdr3_nt: TGTGCCAGCAGTTTCGTCGGAAACACCATATATTTT

d_call: NA
j_call: TRBJ1-2
v_call: TRBV5-1
clone_size: NA
cdr3_aa: CASSDSLYGYTF
cdr3_nt: TGCGCCAGCTCGGACAGCCTCTATGGCTACACCTTC

d_call: NA
j_call: TRBJ2-6
v_call: TRBV5-4
clone_size: NA
cdr3_aa: CASSSVGGQANVLTF
cdr3_nt: TGTGCCAGCAGCTCGGTAGGGGGGCAGGCCAACGTCCTGACTTTC

d_call: NA
j_call: TRBJ1-1
v_call: TRBV18
clone_size: NA
cdr3_aa: CASSPPRTLGNTEAFF
cdr3_nt: TGTGCCAGCTCACCACCGAGGACTCTGGGGAACACTGAAGCTTTCTTT

d_call: NA
j_call: TRBJ1-6
v_call: TRBV6-1
clone_size: NA
cdr3_aa: CASSEAAHSPLHF
cdr3_nt: TGTGCCAGCAGTGAAGCGGCTCATTCACCCCTCCACTTT

d_call: NA
j_call: TRBJ2-7
v_call: TRBV5-6
clone_size: NA
cdr3_aa: CASSLRDYEQYF
cdr3_nt: TGTGCCAGCAGCTTAAGGGACTACGAGCAGTACTTC

d_call: NA
j_call: TRBJ2-7
v_call: TRBV7-7
clone_size: NA
cdr3_aa: CASSHRLPGMTYEQYF
cdr3_nt: TGTGCCAGCAGTCACCGACTCCCAGGGATGACCTACGAGCAGTACTTC

d_call: TRBD2
j_call: TRBJ2-7
v_call: TRBV11-2
clone_size: NA
cdr3_aa: CASRKTSGEIYEQYF
cdr3_nt: TGTGCCAGCCGCAAGACTAGCGGAGAAATCTACGAGCAGTACTTC

d_call: NA
j_call: TRBJ1-3
v_call: TRBV7-9
clone_size: NA
cdr3_aa: CASSGLGSGNTIYF
cdr3_nt: TGTGCCAGCAGCGGATTGGGCTCTGGAAACACCATATATTTT

d_call: NA
j_call: TRBJ1-1
v_call: TRBV12-3/TRBV12-4
clone_size: once
cdr3_aa: CASSRSIHTEAFF
cdr3_nt: TGTGCCAGCAGTCGTTCGATCCACACTGAAGCTTTCTTT

d_call: NA
j_call: TRBJ1-5
v_call: TRBV5-8
clone_size: NA
cdr3_aa: CASSLALTGTSNQPQHF
cdr3_nt: TGTGCCAGCAGCTTGGCACTAACCGGGACTAGCAATCAGCCCCAGCATTTT

d_call: TRBD1
j_call: TRBJ1-5
v_call: TRBV6-2/TRBV6-3
clone_size: NA
cdr3_aa: CASSYTPAGGPNQPQHF
cdr3_nt: TGTGCCAGCAGTTATACCCCAGCAGGGGGCCCCAATCAGCCCCAGCATTTT

d_call: NA
j_call: TRBJ1-4
v_call: TRBV27
clone_size: NA
cdr3_aa: CASSFQGLNEKLFF
cdr3_nt: TGTGCCAGCAGTTTTCAAGGGTTGAATGAAAAACTGTTTTTT

d_call: NA
j_call: TRBJ2-1
v_call: TRBV6-2/TRBV6-3
clone_size: NA
cdr3_aa: CASSPPRGRYNEQFF
cdr3_nt: TGTGCCAGCAGCCCCCCGCGGGGCAGATACAATGAGCAGTTCTTC